The present entry profiles one T cell receptor (beta chain) with its context. The CDR3 spans 16 residues. The germline V gene has CDR1 SGHRS and CDR2 YFSETQ. With 1 base clipped from V and 0 bases from J, the junction kept 4 bases outside the gene matches. TCRdb's table, derived via immunoSEQ multiplex PCR, lists solely in-frame clones and lacks some. Of 100,000 or so clones detected, over 75% appear once; the ten largest clones hold less than 20%. The data are from a study of glioma-infiltrating T cells after dendritic cell vaccination. This TCR came from a human donor with glioblastoma. This chain joins TRBV5-1 and TRBJ1-3; 7 nucleotides match TRBD1. This specimen was blood, taken before dendritic cell vaccination. The CDR3 loop is CASSLQGQNSGNTIYF. The CDR3, as DNA: TGCGCCAGCAGCTTGCAGGGACAGAACTCTGGAAACACCATATATTTT.